This TCR beta chain comes out of a study of shared clonotypes between healthy human individuals. The wider study: CD4 naive and memory got three plates each, CD8 naive two, CD8 memory one.

The test was conducted at deep level. Some clones are missing from TCRdb's copy, which holds only in-frame ones; the method was immunoSEQ multiplex PCR. This table has about 230,000 clones, 65% to 70% appearing once. The sequenced sample was memory CD4+ T cells sorted from blood. Subset of the sample: CD45RA-negative fraction. This TCR derives from a man aged 30-40 years in good health.

In DNA, the CDR3 is TGTGCCAGCAGCCTTTTCCGCGCGGACGGTGAGCAGTTCTTC. The encoded protein is CASSLFRADGEQFF. This chain joins TRBV7-2 and TRBJ2-1; D is unresolved. The V gene's germline CDR1 is SGHTA and CDR2 FQGNSA. CDR3 length: 14 amino acids. Trimming removed 5 bases at V and 9 bases at J, with 17 bases between.